These 20 T cell receptor beta chains were all obtained from the same sample, sequenced in a study of cytomegalovirus exposure and HLA in healthy donors. Vbeta (60) and Jbeta (13) primers were used in the PCR. TCRdb's table, derived via immunoSEQ multiplex PCR, lists solely in-frame clones and lacks some. The top ten clones hold about 5.5% of a sample with over 85,000 clones, around 80% of them seen once. Sample: PBMCs. The receptors come from a man in his forties in good health and CMV-seropositive.

Remarks on this clone: This CDR3 is also generated by other DNA sequences in the sample. CDR3 DNA: TGCGCCAGCAGCCATAGGACAGGGAATCAGCCCCAGCATTTT. Translated, it gives CASSHRTGNQPQHF. The V gene is TRBV4-1, the J gene TRBJ1-5; 8 bases are a match to TRBD1. This CDR3 contains 14 residues. The V segment lost 3 bases and the J segment 4 bases; nucleotides outside the gene matches: 2. CDR1 MGHRA and CDR2 YSYEKL come from the germline V gene.

V is TRBV6-1 and J is TRBJ1-4; weak D call: TRBD1 (5 bases). Germline CDR1 reads MNHNS; CDR2 reads SASEGT. V lost 2 bases and J lost 7, with 14 bases in between. The CDR3 loop spans 15 amino acids. The DNA for the CDR3 is TGTGCCAGCAGTGAAAGTTGGGGGGGGTCTGAAAAACTGTTTTTT. It translates to CASSESWGGSEKLFF.

The genes are TRBV25-1 and TRBJ1-3, with D perhaps matching TRBD1 (6 bases). The V gene's germline CDR1 is MGHDK and CDR2 SYGVNS. The length of the CDR3 is 16 residues. V was shortened by 2 bases and J by 0 bases, with 11 bases between the two germline ends. CDR3 coding DNA: TGTGCCAGCAGTGAAACAGGGACGTCCTCTGGAAACACCATATATTTT. It translates to CASSETGTSSGNTIYF.

This chain joins TRBV10-3 and TRBJ1-1; D is possibly TRBD1 (5 bases). Trimming removed 2 bases from V and 0 bases from J, with 16 bases in between. The germline V gene has CDR1 ENHRY and CDR2 SYGVKD. There are 17 residues in the CDR3. As DNA, the CDR3 is TGTGCCATCAGTGAGGGGGGGAACAGGTACATGAACACTGAAGCTTTCTTT. Its protein product is CAISEGGNRYMNTEAFF.

The chain joins TRBV6-1 to TRBJ2-3; maybe TRBD1 (5 bases). V was clipped by 9 bases and J by 1 base, with 8 bases between them. CDR1 is MNHNS, CDR2 SASEGT, per germline. The CDR3 spans 12 residues. The DNA of the CDR3 is TGTGCCAGTGCGACAGGCACAGATACGCAGTATTTT. Amino acid sequence: CASATGTDTQYF.

V is TRBV7-2 and J is TRBJ1-2; no definite D call. V was cut by 0 bases and J by 5 bases, with 10 bases left in between. Germline values: CDR1 SGHTA, CDR2 FQGNSA. CDR3 length: 14 residues. The CDR3 nucleotides are TGTGCCAGCAGCTTAGCCAGGCTCCCATATGGCTACACCTTC. This codes for CASSLARLPYGYTF.

This rearrangement joins TRBV10-1 to TRBJ1-6; no reliable D call. CDR1 is WNHNN, CDR2 SYGVQD, per germline (reference sequence). The V end lost 7 bases, the J end lost 8 bases, and 24 bases lay between the germline ends. The CDR3 is 17 residues long. CDR3 DNA sequence: TGCGCCAGCAATCGAGGGCCCCTTATAGTCAGTGATTCACCCCTCCACTTT. It encodes CASNRGPLIVSDSPLHF.

This chain connects TRBV6-1 to TRBJ1-2, with a tentative D call TRBD1 (5 bases). This CDR3 comprises 14 residues. Trimming stripped 0 bases from V and 7 bases from J, with 12 bases between. Germline values: CDR1 MNHNS, CDR2 SASEGT. The CDR3 sequence is CASSEAGRLGGYTF. The CDR3, as DNA: TGTGCCAGCAGTGAAGCGGGGCGATTAGGTGGCTACACCTTC.

This sequence joins TRBV14 and TRBJ1-2; D is ambiguous. This CDR3 has 13 residues. CDR1 is SGHDN, CDR2 FVKESK, per germline. The germline V and J ends were trimmed by 2 bases and 2 bases, with 6 bases remaining between them. CDR3: CASSQILNYGYTF. In DNA, the CDR3 is TGTGCCAGCAGCCAAATCCTAAACTATGGCTACACCTTC.

The CDR3 DNA reads TGTGCCAACTCACGAGGGCTTCACAGACCCTACGAGCAGTACTTC. Amino acid sequence: CANSRGLHRPYEQYF. The chain joins TRBV6-5 to TRBJ2-7, with D tentatively TRBD2 (5 bases). The length of the CDR3 is 15 residues. Germline V gene sequence: CDR1 MNHEY, CDR2 SVGAGI. V gave up 10 bases and J gave up 2 bases, with 21 bases separating them.

The CDR3 sequence: CASGLAGGNTIYF. In DNA, the CDR3 is TGTGCCAGCGGATTAGCAGGGGGAAACACCATATATTTT. J is TRBJ1-3 and V is TRBV11-2; TRBD1 might be the D (5 bases). The germline V gene has CDR1 SGHAT and CDR2 FQNNGV. Trimming removed 8 bases at V and 4 bases at J, with 12 bases between. The CDR3 runs 13 residues.

The rearrangement joins TRBV19 to TRBJ2-7, with D possibly being TRBD1 (5 bases). Germline assignment: CDR1 LNHDA and CDR2 SQIVND (reference sequence). The CDR3 is made up of 14 amino acids. Trimming took off 3 bases at V and 1 base at J, with 10 bases between the two ends. CDR3 in DNA: TGTGCCAGTAGTATCCCCGACAGATCCTACGAGCAGTACTTC. This codes for CASSIPDRSYEQYF.

V and J are TRBV5-1 and TRBJ2-7; 9 nucleotides line up with TRBD2. This CDR3 region has 20 residues. Germline CDR1 reads SGHRS; CDR2 reads YFSETQ. The V segment lost 4 bases and the J segment 0 bases; nucleotides outside the gene matches: 20. Here the CDR3 reads CASSPEGRQFRGRDSYEQYF. In DNA form, the CDR3 reads TGCGCCAGCAGCCCCGAGGGGCGACAGTTTCGCGGGAGGGACTCCTACGAGCAGTACTTC.

The genes are TRBV11-1 and TRBJ2-1; possible D gene TRBD2, 5 bases. Trimming took off 1 base at V and 8 bases at J, with 12 bases between the two ends. The CDR3 length is 14 residues. Germline lookup yields CDR1 SGHAT and CDR2 FQDESV (reference sequence). CDR3 residues: CASSLVLLGDEQFF. The CDR3 DNA follows: TGTGCCAGCAGCTTAGTTTTGTTGGGAGATGAGCAGTTCTTC.

The genes are TRBV27 and TRBJ2-7, with TRBD1 matching 9 bases. The CDR3 extends over 14 amino acids. CDR1 MNHEY and CDR2 SMNVEV come from the germline V gene (reference sequence). The V and J ends lost 4 bases and 2 bases, in that order; junction bases with no gene match: 3. The chain's CDR3 is CASSSTGGAYEQYF. The CDR3 nucleotides read TGTGCCAGCAGTTCGACAGGGGGGGCCTACGAGCAGTACTTC.

This clone has just a few counts. The chain carries TRBV5-1 and TRBJ2-1; D may be TRBD2 (6 bases). The CDR3 is 16 amino acids. Trimming stripped 0 bases from V and 9 bases from J, with 19 bases between. Germline V gene data show CDR1 as SGHRS and CDR2 as YFSETQ. The CDR3 DNA sequence: TGCGCCAGCAGCTTGGGTGGGGGACTGTCTGCTGGTGAGCAGTTCTTC. Translation: CASSLGGGLSAGEQFF.

The chain combines TRBV6-5 with TRBJ2-5, with 7 bases matching TRBD1. V gave up 0 bases and J gave up 5 bases; unmatched junction bases: 6. The CDR3 is 15 amino acids. Per germline, CDR1 MNHEY and CDR2 SVGAGI. This CDR3 reads CASSYSTGLVETQYF. The CDR3 region has the DNA TGTGCCAGCAGTTACTCGACAGGGTTGGTGGAGACCCAGTACTTC.

This chain joins TRBV15 and TRBJ1-2; D is possibly TRBD1 (5 bases). There are 15 residues in the CDR3. V shed 1 base and J shed 4 bases, with 13 bases lying between them. CDR1 and CDR2 from the germline V gene are LNHNV and YYDKDF (reference sequence). This chain's CDR3 is CATSRGGGISYGYTF. The CDR3 nucleotides are TGTGCCACCAGCAGAGGGGGGGGGATATCCTATGGCTACACCTTC.

This clone was seen just once. The chain links TRBV7-8 to TRBJ2-5; TRBD2 agrees at 15 bases. Germline assignment: CDR1 SGHVS and CDR2 FQNEAQ. This CDR3 contains 16 residues. V shed 5 bases, J shed 4 bases, and the junction held 5 bases outside the gene matches. The CDR3 spells CASSPWTSGRAETQYF. In nucleotides, the CDR3 is TGTGCCAGCAGCCCATGGACTAGCGGGAGGGCAGAGACCCAGTACTTC.

The rearrangement links TRBV5-1 to TRBJ1-1; TRBD1 might be the D (6 bases). The germline V and J ends were trimmed by 3 bases and 1 base, with 13 bases remaining between them. The germline CDR1 and CDR2 sequences are SGHRS and YFSETQ. The CDR3 runs 15 residues. The CDR3 region has the DNA TGCGCCAGCAGCTCTGGACAGACGCAGAACACTGAAGCTTTCTTT. Translated, it gives CASSSGQTQNTEAFF.